This T cell receptor beta chain was obtained from a study of a mutant IDH1 vaccine in newly diagnosed glioma. Background on the study: With temozolomide cycles, or 4-6 weeks after radiotherapy alone, vaccination was started. Before enrollment, the patients had been treated with radiotherapy alone, temozolomide alone, or both together. Most of them had received both. Study outcomes and limitations: Changes to the top peripheral T cell clonotypes appeared unrelated to pseudoprogression.

Here immunoSEQ multiplex PCR was the method, and the copy in TCRdb shows in-frame clones only, minus some. Of more than 50,000 clones listed, roughly 80% were seen once; the top ten hold more than 5.5%. On this clone itself: Antigen: not known.

From germline, CDR1 is SGHTS and CDR2 YDEGEE. J lost 2 bases, V lost 6 bases, and 7 bases had no gene match. The CDR3 totals 14 residues. Time point in this sample: week 11, during vaccination. In every dose of vaccine, 300 ug of mutant IDH1 20-mer peptide was given alongside topical imiquimod. The specimen was PBMCs, collected from a glioma patient whose treatment included an IDH1 peptide vaccine. The receptor's source is a man over 45 with glioma. V and J are TRBV5-8 and TRBJ2-7; 8 bases match TRBD1. The CDR3 here is CASTQRTGTYEQYF. The CDR3 DNA reads TGTGCCAGCACCCAGCGGACAGGGACCTACGAGCAGTACTTC.